Included here is one T cell receptor beta chain sequence, with context. What it binds is unknown. The data originate from a study of T cell responses to AZD1222 COVID-19 vaccine. Broader study findings: The repertoires were collected only after the peak T cell response. The breadth and depth of Spike-specific TCRs increased once two AZD1222 doses had been given. Researchers report vaccine-associated CD4 TCRs spanning spike, with dominance at 160-218 and 743-854.

Only in-frame clones appear in the TCRdb table, and some are missing; sequencing was by immunoSEQ multiplex PCR. The sample holds 70,000 to 100,000 clones, 70% to 90% seen once. This CDR3 has 17 amino acids. CDR1 is SGHNT and CDR2 is YYREEE in the germline V gene (reference sequence). J was trimmed by 1 base and V by 6 bases; bases with no gene match: 14. The chain combines TRBV5-4 with TRBJ1-1, with 8 bases identical to TRBD1. The sequenced sample was peripheral blood, obtained 28 days after the second AZD1222 dose. The sequence derives from an adult who received the AZD1222 COVID-19 vaccine. The CDR3 coding sequence is TGTGCCAGCATCCGGACAGGGACACCTCTAGGGAACACTGAAGCTTTCTTT. Protein sequence: CASIRTGTPLGNTEAFF.